A single sample is the source of the 25 T cell receptor beta chains below, sequenced in a study of T cell changes during pregnancy in multiple sclerosis. Profiling relied on immunoSEQ multiplex PCR, and the TCRdb table lists in-frame clones only, not all of them. The repertoire holds 7,500 to 9,500 clones, with around 87% as singletons. The starting material was CD8+ T cells from peripheral blood mononuclear cells, obtained in the first trimester of pregnancy. These TCRs come from a female donor in good health, enrolled as a control in a pregnancy study.

This clone appeared a single time. The junction differs from germline at one of its ends, possibly a read error. The gene calls are TRBV19 and TRBJ1-1, with D perhaps matching TRBD1 (6 bases). This CDR3 has 14 residues. Germline V CDR1 and CDR2: LNHDA, SQIVND (reference sequence). In DNA form, the CDR3 reads TGTGCCAGTAGCCTAGGACACCCGGGACACCTACCGGGGTTT. Protein product: CASSLGHPGHLPGF.

The sample holds one count of this clone. The chain employs TRBV5-1 and TRBJ2-2; 7 nucleotides agree with TRBD2. This CDR3 has 19 residues. Germline CDR1 SGHRS, CDR2 YFSETQ. V lost 0 bases to trimming and J lost 0 bases; unmatched junction nucleotides: 11. CDR3 DNA sequence: TGCGCCAGCAGCTTGGAGGCGCCGCTAGCGGAGGCGAACACCGGGGAGCTGTTTTTT. Translated: CASSLEAPLAEANTGELFF.

The chain recombines TRBV4-1 with TRBJ2-7, with TRBD1 identical over 9 bases. V lost 1 base and J lost 1; bases outside the gene matches: 14. The CDR3 covers 19 residues. The germline V gene has CDR1 MGHRA and CDR2 YSYEKL. DNA for the CDR3: TGCGCCAGCAGCCAAGCTTACAACCCCGACAGGGGGGTGTCCTACGAGCAGTACTTC. It translates to CASSQAYNPDRGVSYEQYF.

V usage is TRBV5-4 and J usage is TRBJ2-7; 7 bases map to TRBD1. With 4 bases clipped from V and 7 bases from J, the junction kept 14 bases outside the gene matches. Germline V lookup: CDR1 SGHNT, CDR2 YYREEE (reference sequence). This CDR3 contains 15 residues. The CDR3 DNA reads TGTGCCAGCAGCCCCAACAGGGGCCCACTACCTGAGCAGTACTTC. Translation gives CASSPNRGPLPEQYF.

J is TRBJ2-2 and V is TRBV16; D perhaps matches TRBD2 (5 bases). Germline V CDR1 and CDR2: KGHSY, FQNENV. V was clipped by 6 bases and J by 3 bases, with 23 bases between them. This CDR3 has 18 residues. CDR3 region: CASSDETLGGVDTGELFF. The DNA of the CDR3 is TGTGCCAGCAGTGATGAGACCTTAGGAGGCGTCGACACCGGGGAGCTGTTTTTT.

This clone was recorded only once. The chain links TRBV4-2 to TRBJ2-7, with TRBD1 identical over 9 bases. Germline V lookup: CDR1 LGHNA, CDR2 YNFKEQ. The CDR3 loop spans 16 amino acids. With 3 bases clipped from V and 0 bases from J, the junction kept 6 bases outside the gene matches. The CDR3 reads CASSQETGGGSYEQYF. In nucleotides, the CDR3 is TGTGCCAGCAGCCAGGAGACAGGGGGTGGCTCCTACGAGCAGTACTTC.

V usage is TRBV7-9 and J usage is TRBJ2-2; unclear D gene. The germline V gene encodes CDR1 SEHNR and CDR2 FQNEAQ (reference sequence). The CDR3 contains 15 residues. Trimming removed 2 bases from V and 4 bases from J, with 11 bases in between. The chain's CDR3 is CASSLTPPGTGELFF. CDR3 bases: TGTGCCAGCAGCTTAACCCCGCCGGGCACCGGGGAGCTGTTTTTT.

V gene TRBV28 combines with J gene TRBJ1-5, with D possibly TRBD1 on 6 matching bases. The CDR3 has 15 residues. CDR1 and CDR2 from the germline V gene are MDHEN and SYDVKM. Trimming stripped 6 bases from V and 1 base from J, with 13 bases between. The CDR3: CASSPTGTSNQPQHF. CDR3 in DNA: TGTGCCAGCAGCCCGACAGGAACGAGCAATCAGCCCCAGCATTTT.

The V and J genes are TRBV15 and TRBJ2-2; 9 positions match TRBD1. With V trimmed by 0 bases and J by 4 bases, 3 bases remained unmatched. CDR3 length equals 16 residues. In germline, CDR1 is LNHNV, CDR2 YYDKDF (reference sequence). CDR3 DNA sequence: TGTGCCACCAGCAGAGATGGGGACAGGGCCACCGGGGAGCTGTTTTTT. It specifies CATSRDGDRATGELFF.

The chain carries TRBV4-1 and TRBJ1-2; no clear D. The CDR3 is 15 amino acids. Germline CDR1 reads MGHRA; CDR2 reads YSYEKL. The germline V and J ends were trimmed by 1 base and 2 bases, with 11 bases remaining between them. CDR3 sequence: CASSQGREGNYGYTF. The CDR3 nucleotides read TGCGCCAGCAGCCAAGGGCGGGAGGGCAACTATGGCTACACCTTC.

This rearrangement joins TRBV6-5 to TRBJ1-1; perhaps TRBD1 as D (6 bases). V was pared by 3 bases and J by 0 bases, with 14 bases between. The CDR3 is 16 residues long. The germline V gene has CDR1 MNHEY and CDR2 SVGAGI. Here the CDR3 reads CASSYYRVVLNTEAFF. In DNA form, the CDR3 reads TGTGCCAGCAGTTATTACAGGGTTGTTCTGAACACTGAAGCTTTCTTT.

This chain joins TRBV15 and TRBJ1-2; 8 bases line up with TRBD1. From germline, CDR1 is LNHNV and CDR2 YYDKDF (reference sequence). This CDR3 is built from 16 residues. Trimming took 2 bases from V and 7 from J; bases not matched to a gene: 12. The CDR3 coding sequence is TGTGCCACCAGCAGATCGGACAGGGAGGTGAGGAGTGGCTACACCTTC. Its translation is CATSRSDREVRSGYTF.

This clone was recorded a few times. The chain joins TRBV7-9 to TRBJ1-2, with a possible D match to TRBD1 (6 bases). Germline V gene data show CDR1 as SEHNR and CDR2 as FQNEAQ (reference sequence). This CDR3 is 15 amino acids long. V was cut by 4 bases and J by 8 bases, with 20 bases left in between. The CDR3 protein is CASSSRDKPYEGYTF. The CDR3 nucleotides read TGTGCCAGCAGCTCCCGGGACAAGCCTTATGAGGGCTACACCTTC.

The rearrangement uses TRBV25-1 and TRBJ2-7, with D perhaps TRBD1 (6 bases). This CDR3 has 14 amino acids. V was trimmed by 4 bases and J by 3 bases, leaving 13 bases between them. Germline-derived CDR1 and CDR2 are MGHDK and SYGVNS. CDR3 residues: CASSGINRDYEQYF. CDR3 coding DNA: TGTGCCAGCAGTGGGATAAACAGGGACTACGAGCAGTACTTC.

This chain uses TRBV5-4 with TRBJ1-1; TRBD1 might be the D (5 bases). The V gene's germline CDR1 is SGHNT and CDR2 YYREEE (reference sequence). The V and J ends lost 1 base and 3 bases respectively, with 7 bases between them. This CDR3 spans 13 amino acids. In nucleotides, the CDR3 is TGTGCCAGCAGCTTGCAACAGGACACTGAAGCTTTCTTT. Translated, it gives CASSLQQDTEAFF.

The J gene is TRBJ1-6, the V gene TRBV28, with TRBD1 matching over 10 bases. V gave up 4 bases and J gave up 5 bases; unmatched junction bases: 2. Germline V gene sequence: CDR1 MDHEN, CDR2 SYDVKM. The CDR3 has 15 residues. This chain's CDR3 is CASSSGQGDNSPLHF. CDR3 DNA sequence: TGTGCCAGCAGTTCCGGACAGGGGGATAATTCACCCCTCCACTTT.

The chain recombines TRBV6-4 with TRBJ2-3, with 11 bases matching TRBD2. The ends lost 6 bases at V and 3 bases at J; junction bases unmatched: 8. Germline V gene sequence: CDR1 MRHNA, CDR2 SNTAGT. This CDR3 has 16 amino acids. CDR3 amino acids: CASSASGGMGTDTQYF. CDR3 nucleotides: TGTGCCAGCAGCGCTAGCGGGGGGATGGGAACAGATACGCAGTATTTT.

The chain recombines TRBV4-1 with TRBJ2-5, with a weak D call TRBD2 (5 bases). The CDR3 has 14 amino acids. Germline-derived CDR1 and CDR2 are MGHRA and YSYEKL. Trimming cost V 0 bases and J 2 bases, with 7 bases left between them. CDR3 nucleotide sequence: TGCGCCAGCAGCCAAGAGAGCGGTCAAGAGACCCAGTACTTC. Its translation: CASSQESGQETQYF.

The table lists this clone with a count of one. The chain carries TRBV7-9 and TRBJ1-2; unclear D gene. V gave up 2 bases and J gave up 8 bases, with 24 bases separating them. The germline V gene has CDR1 SEHNR and CDR2 FQNEAQ (reference sequence). The CDR3 is 17 residues long. The CDR3 loop reads CASSLPLMTARGVGYTF. CDR3 nucleotide sequence: TGTGCCAGCAGCTTACCCCTAATGACGGCCCGCGGGGTAGGCTACACCTTC.

The chain is built from TRBV2 and TRBJ1-1; 7 bases agree with TRBD1. CDR3 length equals 14 residues. The trim removed 5 bases at V and 6 bases at J, leaving 9 bases unmatched. Per the germline V gene, CDR1 is SNHLY and CDR2 is FYNNEI. CDR3 bases: TGTGCCAGCAGTAAAAGTGACAGGGTGGCTGAAGCTTTCTTT. Translating it yields CASSKSDRVAEAFF.

V and J are TRBV19 and TRBJ2-1; the match to TRBD2 covers 7 bases. The CDR3 contains 15 residues. Germline V gene lookup returns CDR1 LNHDA and CDR2 SQIVND (reference sequence). Trimming cost V 3 bases and J 4 bases; bases outside gene matches: 6. This CDR3 reads CASSIGGEGYNEQFF. In nucleotides, the CDR3 is TGTGCCAGTAGTATCGGAGGGGAGGGATACAATGAGCAGTTCTTC.

The chain is built from TRBV11-2 and TRBJ2-5, with 7 positions matching TRBD2. Germline CDR1 and CDR2: SGHAT and FQNNGV. With V trimmed by 1 base and J by 5 bases, 10 bases remained unmatched. The CDR3 has 16 amino acids. The CDR3 sequence is CASSLVFGGREETQYF. As DNA, the CDR3 is TGTGCCAGCAGCTTAGTTTTCGGCGGGAGAGAGGAGACCCAGTACTTC.

The chain links TRBV9 to TRBJ2-2, with TRBD1 matching 7 bases. The CDR3 length is 13 residues. CDR1 is SGDLS and CDR2 is YYNGEE in the germline V gene. The junction had 2 bases not matched to a gene; V was cut back by 3 bases and J by 6 bases. CDR3 sequence (DNA): TGTGCCAGCAGCGCAGGGGGAGCCGGGGAGCTGTTTTTT. Protein sequence: CASSAGGAGELFF.

This clone was counted a few times. The rearrangement links TRBV6-5 to TRBJ2-7, with 14 bases lining up with TRBD2. This CDR3 has 15 residues. The ends lost 2 bases at V and 4 bases at J; junction bases unmatched: 1. Looked up from germline, CDR1 is MNHEY and CDR2 is SVGAGI. The CDR3 sequence: CASSYRLAGGYEQYF. The CDR3 coding sequence is TGTGCCAGCAGTTACCGACTAGCGGGGGGGTACGAGCAGTACTTC.

This clone was detected only once. V gene TRBV19 combines with J gene TRBJ2-1; 9 bases match TRBD2. Looked up from germline, CDR1 is LNHDA and CDR2 is SQIVND (reference sequence). V shed 6 bases and J 8 bases; nucleotides not matched to a gene: 5. The CDR3 loop spans 13 amino acids. CDR3 loop: CASRLAGRDEQFF. CDR3 DNA sequence: TGTGCCAGTAGGCTAGCGGGACGGGATGAGCAGTTCTTC.